Given below is one T cell receptor (beta chain) in context. The target antigen is unknown. This sample was taken from a study of shared clonotypes between healthy human individuals. Trimming took 4 bases from V and 0 from J, leaving 11 bases between them. CDR1 and CDR2 from the germline V gene are SGHNT and YYREEE (reference sequence). This CDR3 has 15 residues. Under the authors' procedure: From ImmunoSEQ came sequences covering only the junction and carrying no quality scores, so filtering differed. The assay was immunoSEQ multiplex PCR, and TCRdb's table has in-frame clones only and misses some. V and J calls and clone size are those listed in that table; D and trimming were worked out from the DNA. In the table there are roughly 2.5 million clones, more than 80% of which are singletons. Findings of the study overall: As a rule, naive subsets had a larger estimated richness than memory subsets. Among four donors, about 5% of naive CD4 clonotypes were found in common.

The TCR comes from a man aged 18-30 years in good health. Sequenced: naive CD4+ T cells sorted from blood. Subset meaning: CD45RA+ positively selected. The chain couples TRBV5-4 to TRBJ1-3; D not certain. Here the CDR3 reads CASSSWTSSGNTIYF. The DNA for the CDR3 is TGTGCCAGCAGCAGCTGGACCAGCTCTGGAAACACCATATATTTT.